The entry that follows covers one TCR beta chain sequence. This entry comes from a study of beta chain features in type 1 diabetes. Every isolated RNA sample was fully reverse transcribed, so sequencing captured expressed TCRB transcripts. Profiled with immunoSEQ multiplex PCR; TCRdb holds only in-frame clones, not every one. The sample consists of roughly 60,000 clones, approximately 59% of them appearing once. Germline CDR1 reads SNHLY; CDR2 reads FYNNEI. J was trimmed by 4 bases and V by 7 bases; bases with no gene match: 4. The CDR3 is made up of 12 amino acids. The V call is TRBV2, the J call TRBJ2-7, with 7 bases matching TRBD2. The TCR comes from a woman aged 18-29 years in good health. Input material: Tregs from blood. DNA for the CDR3: TGTGCCAGCACCCGGGAGGTTTACGAGCAGTACTTC. Protein: CASTREVYEQYF.